This T cell receptor (beta chain) was sequenced in a study of CD4 and CD8 cells across lung adenocarcinoma regions. The patients had localized lung adenocarcinoma, a non-small cell subtype. This clonotype appeared a few times. TCRdb itself ran the PCR reads through MiXCR, one entry per CDR3 protein. This table holds around 25,000 distinct CDR3 sequences, roughly half found once. The receptor was isolated from a male donor with lung adenocarcinoma. The CD4 and CD8 labels of this study may be unreliable. Sequencing input: CD8+ T cells from the center of a lung tumor.

The CDR3 loop reads CASSVGAGDAGEQFF. DNA for the CDR3: TGTGCCAGCAGCGTAGGGGCGGGAGATGCGGGTGAGCAGTTCTTC. The chain employs TRBV9 and TRBJ2-1; 7 nucleotides match TRBD2. Germline CDR1 is SGDLS and CDR2 is YYNGEE. The CDR3 spans 15 residues. The junction had 9 bases not matched to a gene; V was cut back by 0 bases and J by 9 bases.